The 24 T cell receptor beta chains reported below all come from one sample, sequenced in a study of cytomegalovirus exposure and HLA in healthy donors. With 60 Vbeta and 13 Jbeta primers, the PCR was carried out. Only in-frame clones appear in the TCRdb table, and some are missing; sequencing was by immunoSEQ multiplex PCR. The sample yields about 130,000 clones, 80% seen once. Sequencing was done on a sample of PBMCs. The source of these receptors is a man in his forties in good health and CMV-seronegative.

The chain is built from TRBV6-5 and TRBJ1-2, with 7 positions matching TRBD1. CDR1 and CDR2 (germline): MNHEY, SVGAGI. The CDR3 loop spans 15 amino acids. V shed 4 bases and J 6 bases; nucleotides not matched to a gene: 11. CDR3 amino acids: CASSSFDRVRNGYTF. DNA of the CDR3: TGTGCCAGCAGTTCTTTTGACAGGGTTCGGAATGGCTACACCTTC.

The chain is built from TRBV9 and TRBJ2-3, with D hard to call. V shed 7 bases and J shed 2 bases, with 11 bases lying between them. Germline CDR1 is SGDLS and CDR2 is YYNGEE. The CDR3 spans 13 residues. CDR3 sequence: CASGQATTDTQYF. In nucleotides, the CDR3 is TGTGCCAGCGGGCAGGCTACCACAGATACGCAGTATTTT.

CDR3: CASSARESGTGELFF. CDR3 bases: TGTGCCAGCAGCGCGCGGGAGAGCGGCACCGGGGAGCTGTTTTTT. The chain uses TRBV11-2 and TRBJ2-2; 7 bases fit TRBD2. The germline CDR1 and CDR2 sequences are SGHAT and FQNNGV. The CDR3 has 15 amino acids. Germline trimming cut 5 bases from V and 4 bases from J; bases unmatched to any gene: 7.

This rearrangement joins TRBV6-5 to TRBJ2-7; perhaps TRBD1 as D (6 bases). Germline V lookup: CDR1 MNHEY, CDR2 SVGAGI. The CDR3 sequence is 15 residues long. Trimming left V 8 bases short and J 2 bases short, with 19 bases between. DNA of the CDR3: TGTGCCAGCGGACAAAAATGGGCAGGGGCCTACGAGCAGTACTTC. It encodes CASGQKWAGAYEQYF.

This rearrangement joins TRBV30 to TRBJ1-1, with a weak D call TRBD1 (5 bases). The CDR3 length is 13 residues. Trimming pared 3 bases from V and 12 bases from J, leaving 20 bases between. CDR1 GTSNPN and CDR2 SVGIG come from the germline V gene (reference sequence). CDR3 bases: TGTGCCTGGAGCGTGGTTGGGGGGTCGGGCTCTTTCTTT. Encoded protein: CAWSVVGGSGSFF.

The rearrangement joins TRBV27 to TRBJ1-2; 9 bases line up with TRBD1. Germline-derived CDR1 and CDR2 are MNHEY and SMNVEV (reference sequence). The V segment lost 8 bases and the J segment 6 bases; nucleotides outside the gene matches: 10. The CDR3 extends over 14 amino acids. CDR3 region: CASATGGAPNGYTF. In DNA form, the CDR3 reads TGTGCCAGCGCTACAGGGGGCGCCCCCAATGGCTACACCTTC.

The chain uses TRBV6-1 and TRBJ1-1, with TRBD1 matching over 8 bases. V shed 6 bases, J shed 0 bases, and the junction held 3 bases outside the gene matches. CDR1 and CDR2 (germline): MNHNS, SASEGT. The CDR3 totals 14 residues. DNA of the CDR3: TGTGCCAGCAGGGCGGGACAGGTGAACACTGAAGCTTTCTTT. It codes for CASRAGQVNTEAFF.

The chain employs TRBV18 and TRBJ2-5; TRBD2 matches 7 bases. Looked up from germline, CDR1 is KGHSH and CDR2 is LQKENI. V was pared by 4 bases and J by 2 bases, with 10 bases of the junction left unmatched. The CDR3 covers 16 residues. CDR3 sequence: CASSLGLVSGQETQYF. The CDR3 coding sequence is TGTGCCAGCTCACTCGGACTAGTGAGTGGACAAGAGACCCAGTACTTC. Supplemented by reference TRBV18 and TRBJ2-5, the full variable domain reads NAGVMQNPRHLVRRRGQEARLRCSPMKGHSHVYWYRQLPEEGLKFMVYLQKENIIDESGMPKERFSAEFPKEGPSILRIQQVVRGDSAAYFCASSLGLVSGQETQYFGPGTRLLVL.

The chain combines TRBV18 with TRBJ2-3; 7 bases map to TRBD2. Germline CDR1 KGHSH, CDR2 LQKENI. CDR3 length: 16 residues. Germline trimming cut 3 bases from V and 3 bases from J; bases unmatched to any gene: 9. CDR3 bases: TGTGCCAGCTCACCCGGGAGGCTAGCGTATACAGATACGCAGTATTTT. Amino acids: CASSPGRLAYTDTQYF.

J is TRBJ2-3 and V is TRBV7-2; TRBD2 is a possible D gene (5 bases). The CDR3 spans 15 residues. V was trimmed by 2 bases and J by 4 bases, leaving 13 bases between them. Germline V gene data show CDR1 as SGHTA and CDR2 as FQGNSA. The CDR3 DNA sequence: TGTGCCAGCAGCTTACGGGGTCGTCGGGCAGATACGCAGTATTTT. Encoded protein: CASSLRGRRADTQYF.

This clone was seen a single time. J is TRBJ2-1 and V is TRBV7-9; 9 bases fit TRBD1. The length of the CDR3 is 12 residues. Germline trimming cut 6 bases from V and 8 bases from J; bases unmatched to any gene: 2. Germline CDR1 SEHNR, CDR2 FQNEAQ (reference sequence). The DNA for the CDR3 is TGTGCCAGCAGACAGGGGGCCTATGAGCAGTTCTTC. Encoded protein: CASRQGAYEQFF. The full variable domain, rest sourced from reference TRBV7-9 and TRBJ2-1, is DTGVSQNPRHKITKRGQNVTFRCDPISEHNRLYWYRQTLGQGPEFLTYFQNEAQLEKSRLLSDRFSAERPKGSFSTLEIQRTEQGDSAMYLCASRQGAYEQFFGPGTRLTVL.

A note on this clone: The final CDR3 position lacks the conserved phenylalanine or tryptophan, pointing to a likely read error. This sequence joins TRBV6-5 and TRBJ1-1; a weak D match, TRBD1 (5 bases). V dropped 6 bases and J dropped 5 bases, with 16 bases sitting between them. Germline V CDR1 and CDR2: MNHEY, SVGAGI. CDR3 size: 14 residues. CDR3 loop: CASSGSRGGTEAFV. The CDR3 DNA is TGTGCCAGCAGCGGCTCCCGGGGGGGAACTGAAGCTTTCGTT.

Only a few counts were recorded for this clone. This chain uses TRBV6-1 with TRBJ2-5, with D tentatively TRBD2 (5 bases). The CDR3 sequence is 12 residues long. The V end lost 4 bases, the J end lost 7 bases, and 10 bases lay between the germline ends. The germline V gene has CDR1 MNHNS and CDR2 SASEGT. CDR3 sequence reads: CASSVGVGTQYF. The CDR3 region has the DNA TGTGCCAGCAGTGTGGGAGTAGGGACCCAGTACTTC.

This chain connects TRBV28 to TRBJ1-3, with a possible D match to TRBD1 (6 bases). Trimming pared 5 bases from V and 4 bases from J, leaving 15 bases between. Per germline, CDR1 MDHEN and CDR2 SYDVKM. This CDR3 comprises 15 residues. The CDR3 region is CASSVEQGIGNTIYF. DNA for the CDR3: TGTGCCAGCAGTGTCGAACAGGGCATAGGAAACACCATATATTTT. The whole variable domain, filled in from reference TRBV28 and TRBJ1-3, reads DVKVTQSSRYLVKRTGEKVFLECVQDMDHENMFWYRQDPGLGLRLIYFSYDVKMKEKGDIPEGYSVSREKKERFSLILESASTNQTSMYLCASSVEQGIGNTIYFGEGSWLTVV.

The chain joins TRBV25-1 to TRBJ1-1, with TRBD1 matching over 9 bases. The CDR3 is 14 residues long. After removal of 1 base from V and 9 bases from J, the junction contained 6 bases not matched to a gene. Germline assignment: CDR1 MGHDK and CDR2 SYGVNS. CDR3 sequence: CASSESGTGPKAFF. DNA for the CDR3: TGTGCCAGCAGTGAATCCGGGACAGGGCCGAAAGCTTTCTTT.

This chain uses TRBV6-1 with TRBJ2-5; 12 nucleotides match TRBD1. Germline loops: CDR1 MNHNS, CDR2 SASEGT. The CDR3 loop spans 15 amino acids. V shed 2 bases, J shed 5 bases, and the junction held 3 bases outside the gene matches. Here the CDR3 reads CASSEQGQGAETQYF. CDR3 DNA: TGTGCCAGCAGTGAACAGGGACAGGGGGCTGAGACCCAGTACTTC.

This rearrangement joins TRBV5-1 to TRBJ2-5, with TRBD2 matching 7 bases. CDR1 and CDR2 (germline): SGHRS, YFSETQ. This CDR3 region has 14 residues. V lost 1 base, J lost 5 bases, and 5 bases stayed unmatched. The CDR3 region is CASSLQAGLETQYF. The CDR3, as DNA: TGCGCCAGCAGCTTGCAAGCGGGATTGGAGACCCAGTACTTC.

This sequence joins TRBV30 and TRBJ2-7; 10 bases are shared with TRBD1. The CDR3 extends over 12 amino acids. Trimming took 6 bases from V and 3 from J; bases not matched to a gene: 2. Germline V gene data show CDR1 as GTSNPN and CDR2 as SVGIG (reference sequence). The CDR3 reads CACRTGGYEQYV. Written as DNA, the CDR3 is TGTGCCTGCAGGACAGGGGGCTACGAGCAGTACGTC.

The chain has TRBV28 and TRBJ1-5; 7 bases align to TRBD1. Looked up from germline, CDR1 is MDHEN and CDR2 is SYDVKM. This CDR3 region has 16 residues. With 3 bases clipped from V and 3 bases from J, the junction kept 8 bases outside the gene matches. CDR3 DNA sequence: TGTGCCAGCAGTTTTTTTCCCGGACAGGACAATCAGCCCCAGCATTTT. Translated: CASSFFPGQDNQPQHF.

The J gene is TRBJ2-2, the V gene TRBV7-9; a weak D match, TRBD1 (6 bases). This CDR3 region has 14 residues. Germline lookup yields CDR1 SEHNR and CDR2 FQNEAQ (reference sequence). V was pared by 1 base and J by 7 bases, with 10 bases between. The CDR3: CASSLEGGLGELFF. Written as DNA, the CDR3 is TGTGCCAGCAGCTTAGAAGGGGGTCTCGGGGAGCTGTTTTTT.

As for this clone: The same CDR3 also results from other DNA sequences found in this sample. This chain uses TRBV10-3 with TRBJ1-1, with D uncertain. Germline lookup yields CDR1 ENHRY and CDR2 SYGVKD. This CDR3 has 14 amino acids. Deletions cut 2 bases from V and 1 base from J, with 8 bases between. CDR3 region: CAISERGGNTEAFF. In DNA, the CDR3 is TGTGCCATCAGTGAGCGGGGAGGGAACACTGAAGCTTTCTTT.

The CDR3 loop reads CASRRQDPSYEQYF. The CDR3, as DNA: TGTGCCAGCAGGAGACAGGATCCGTCCTACGAGCAGTACTTC. The V and J genes are TRBV6-1 and TRBJ2-7; D is possibly TRBD1 (6 bases). V lost 6 bases to trimming and J lost 1 base, with 13 bases between them. The germline V gene has CDR1 MNHNS and CDR2 SASEGT. The CDR3 extends over 14 amino acids.

This clone was seen more than once but under ten times. The chain is built from TRBV29-1 and TRBJ1-1; D not certain. V was clipped by 6 bases and J by 3 bases, with 14 bases between them. Germline-derived CDR1 and CDR2 are SQVTM and ANQGSEA. The CDR3 length is 13 residues. The CDR3 region is CSVKTGWDTEAFF. The CDR3 DNA reads as TGCAGCGTGAAGACCGGGTGGGACACTGAAGCTTTCTTT.

This chain connects TRBV7-9 to TRBJ1-4, with 9 bases aligning to TRBD1. J lost 4 bases, V lost 7 bases, and 1 base had no gene match. This CDR3 comprises 13 residues. CDR1 is SEHNR, CDR2 FQNEAQ, per germline (reference sequence). This chain's CDR3 is CASTGQGNEKLFF. The CDR3 DNA follows: TGTGCCAGCACGGGACAGGGTAATGAAAAACTGTTTTTT.